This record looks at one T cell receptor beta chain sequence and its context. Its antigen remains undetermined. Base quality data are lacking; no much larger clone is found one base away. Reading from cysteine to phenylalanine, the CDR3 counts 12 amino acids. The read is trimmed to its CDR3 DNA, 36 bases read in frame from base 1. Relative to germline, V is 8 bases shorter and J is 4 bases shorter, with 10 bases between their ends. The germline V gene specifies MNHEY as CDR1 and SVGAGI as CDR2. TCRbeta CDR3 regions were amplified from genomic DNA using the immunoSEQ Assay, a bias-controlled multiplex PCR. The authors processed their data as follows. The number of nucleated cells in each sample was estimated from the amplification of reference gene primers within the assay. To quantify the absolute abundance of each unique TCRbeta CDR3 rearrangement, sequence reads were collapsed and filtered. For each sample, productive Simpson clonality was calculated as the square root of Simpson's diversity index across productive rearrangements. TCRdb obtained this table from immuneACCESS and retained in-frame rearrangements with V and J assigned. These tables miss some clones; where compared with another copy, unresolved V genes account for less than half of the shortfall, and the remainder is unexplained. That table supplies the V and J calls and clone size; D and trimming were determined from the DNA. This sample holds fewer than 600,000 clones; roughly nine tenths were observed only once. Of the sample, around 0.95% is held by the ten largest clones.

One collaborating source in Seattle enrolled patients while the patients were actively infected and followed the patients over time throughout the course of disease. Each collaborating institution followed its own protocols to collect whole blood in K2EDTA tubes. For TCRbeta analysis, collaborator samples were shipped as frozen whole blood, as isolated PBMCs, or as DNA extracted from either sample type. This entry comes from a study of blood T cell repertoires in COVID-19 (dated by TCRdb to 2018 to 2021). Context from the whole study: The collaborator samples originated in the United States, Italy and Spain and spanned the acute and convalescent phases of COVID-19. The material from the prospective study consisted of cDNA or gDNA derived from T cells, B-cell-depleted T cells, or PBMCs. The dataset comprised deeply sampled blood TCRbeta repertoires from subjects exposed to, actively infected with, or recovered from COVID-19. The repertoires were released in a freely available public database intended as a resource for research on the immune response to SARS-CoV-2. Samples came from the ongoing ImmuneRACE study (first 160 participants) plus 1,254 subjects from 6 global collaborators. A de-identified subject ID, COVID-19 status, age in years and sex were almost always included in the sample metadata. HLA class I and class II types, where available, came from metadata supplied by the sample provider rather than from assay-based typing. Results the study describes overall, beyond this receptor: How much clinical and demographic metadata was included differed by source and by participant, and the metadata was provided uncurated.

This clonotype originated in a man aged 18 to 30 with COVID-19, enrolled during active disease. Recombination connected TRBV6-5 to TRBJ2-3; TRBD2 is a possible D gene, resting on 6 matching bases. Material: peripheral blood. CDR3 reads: CASGGDADTQYF. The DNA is TGTGCCAGCGGCGGGGACGCAGATACGCAGTATTTT.